The 13 T cell receptor beta chains reported below all come from one sample, sequenced in a study of post-analysis software for immune sequencing data. What these receptors recognize is not known. General study points: Included in a set of roughly five TRBV segments more frequent in patients than controls were TRBV5-6, TRBV5-1 and TRBV20-1.

Unique molecular identifiers tagged the TCR beta cDNA libraries. TCRdb re-called the PCR reads with MiXCR, one entry per CDR3 protein. The table lists about 460,000 distinct CDR3 sequences, 45% of them singletons. The sequencing sample was made of blood. These receptors were collected from a girl aged 10-17 years with multiple sclerosis.

This clonotype came up a few times. The chain is built from TRBV9 and TRBJ2-6; D not certain. Per germline, CDR1 SGDLS and CDR2 YYNGEE. The CDR3 sequence is 17 residues long. Trimming took 4 bases from V and 0 from J, leaving 14 bases between them. For the CDR3, the DNA is TGTGCCAGCAGCACCACCGGCCCGAGCTCTGGGGCCAACGTCCTGACTTTC. Translated: CASSTTGPSSGANVLTF.

This clonotype has only one observation. The chain combines TRBV4-1 with TRBJ2-7; D not resolved. This CDR3 is built from 14 residues. The V gene lost 3 bases and the J gene lost 3 bases, with 12 bases spanning the gap. Germline V gene data show CDR1 as MGHRA and CDR2 as YSYEKL. CDR3 protein: CASSHSPGYYEQYF. Written as DNA, the CDR3 is TGCGCCAGCAGCCACAGTCCGGGCTACTACGAGCAGTACTTC.

V gene TRBV5-1 combines with J gene TRBJ2-1; a weak D match, TRBD2 (6 bases). Trimming removed 4 bases from V and 5 bases from J, with 19 bases in between. CDR3 length: 16 residues. CDR1 and CDR2 from the germline V gene are SGHRS and YFSETQ. The CDR3 spells CASSGPGLPRHNEQFF. In DNA form, the CDR3 reads TGCGCCAGCAGCGGACCGGGACTCCCCAGACACAATGAGCAGTTCTTC.

The V gene is TRBV7-2, the J gene TRBJ2-3, with a weak D call TRBD2 (6 bases). This CDR3 has 15 residues. Germline V CDR1 and CDR2: SGHTA, FQGNSA. V shed 1 base and J shed 5 bases, with 13 bases lying between them. CDR3 bases: TGTGCCAGCAGCTTAGGGGGGGTAGCTGGAGATACGCAGTATTTT. Translated, it gives CASSLGGVAGDTQYF.

This chain connects TRBV4-3 to TRBJ1-3; TRBD1 might be the D (6 bases). Germline V gene sequence: CDR1 LGHNA, CDR2 YSLEER. CDR3 length equals 16 residues. Trimming removed 0 bases at V and 4 bases at J, with 13 bases between. The CDR3 protein is CASSQDAGASGNTIYF. The CDR3 DNA is TGCGCCAGCAGCCAAGATGCGGGGGCTTCGGGAAACACCATATATTTT.

The chain recombines TRBV20-1 with TRBJ2-7, with D possibly matching TRBD2 (5 bases). Germline CDR1 DFQATT, CDR2 SNEGSKA (reference sequence). This CDR3 is 12 amino acids long. V lost 5 bases and J lost 4, with 12 bases in between. CDR3 loop: CSAALTGYEQYF. In DNA, the CDR3 is TGCAGTGCTGCTCTGACGGGGTACGAGCAGTACTTC.

The chain uses TRBV7-3 and TRBJ2-1; D call uncertain. Germline loops: CDR1 SGHTA, CDR2 FQGTGA. There are 16 residues in the CDR3. The V end lost 4 bases, the J end lost 6 bases, and 19 bases lay between the germline ends. The DNA of the CDR3 is TGTGCCAGCAGCTCGCAACTCACCGCTTTAGGCAATGAGCAGTTCTTC. Protein: CASSSQLTALGNEQFF.

In its sample, this clonotype was seen a few times. The V call is TRBV7-2, the J call TRBJ2-4; 7 bases are a match to TRBD2. The CDR3 is 18 residues long. J gave up 0 bases and V 3 bases, and 11 bases lay outside the gene matches. CDR1 SGHTA and CDR2 FQGNSA come from the germline V gene. CDR3 nucleotides: TGTGCCAGCAGCTTGTTGGTTGGGACTAACTCAGCCAAAAACATTCAGTACTTC. It yields the protein CASSLLVGTNSAKNIQYF.

The V call is TRBV6-5, the J call TRBJ1-5; D gene ambiguous. The length of the CDR3 is 12 residues. Per the germline V gene, CDR1 is MNHEY and CDR2 is SVGAGI. V shed 7 bases and J shed 1 base, with 5 bases lying between them. CDR3 bases: TGTGCCAGCAAGGGAAGCAATCAGCCCCAGCATTTT. Amino acids: CASKGSNQPQHF.

This clonotype appeared a few times. The rearrangement links TRBV18 to TRBJ1-1; D is unclear. CDR3 length: 13 amino acids. The V and J ends lost 10 bases and 1 base respectively, with 13 bases between them. CDR1 and CDR2 from the germline V gene are KGHSH and LQKENI. The CDR3 sequence: CATKSQPNTEAFF. DNA of the CDR3: TGTGCCACAAAAAGTCAACCGAACACTGAAGCTTTCTTT. Looking up the rest from reference TRBV18 and TRBJ1-1 gives the full variable domain: NAGVMQNPRHLVRRRGQEARLRCSPMKGHSHVYWYRQLPEEGLKFMVYLQKENIIDESGMPKERFSAEFPKEGPSILRIQQVVRGDSAAYFCATKSQPNTEAFFGQGTRLTVV.

This chain links TRBV6-2 or TRBV6-3 with TRBJ2-5; perhaps TRBD2 as D (6 bases). Per the germline V gene, CDR1 is MNHEY and CDR2 is SVGEGT. CDR3 length equals 14 residues. V was trimmed by 4 bases and J by 11 bases, leaving 20 bases between them. The CDR3 loop is CASSWEAGRRKQYF. Written as DNA, the CDR3 is TGTGCCAGCAGTTGGGAGGCGGGACGAAGAAAGCAGTACTTC.

The chain joins TRBV3-1 to TRBJ2-7, with TRBD1 matching 8 bases. This CDR3 has 15 amino acids. CDR1 is LGHDT, CDR2 YNNKEL, per germline (reference sequence). Losses at the gene ends were 1 base for V and 3 bases for J; bases not matched to a gene: 5. The CDR3, as DNA: TGTGCCAGCAGCCAAGGCCGGACAGGGAGCTACGAGCAGTACTTC. Residues: CASSQGRTGSYEQYF.

This chain links TRBV28 with TRBJ1-2; D ambiguous. V lost 2 bases to trimming and J lost 6 bases, with 7 bases between them. The CDR3 covers 12 residues. The V gene's germline CDR1 is MDHEN and CDR2 SYDVKM. The CDR3 DNA reads TGTGCCAGCAGTTTACGGGTTGATGGCTACACCTTC. Residues: CASSLRVDGYTF.